This T cell receptor (beta chain) was recorded in a study of blood T cells in healthy people across ages. Study-level background: Through template switching, about one barcoded beta molecule was captured per two T cells, as measured in model experiments.

Study-level findings and limits: Among T cells, TCR beta diversity per million cells dropped roughly linearly as age rose. In long-lived donors, naive CD4+ cell counts and diversity exceeded those of aged donors.

In regard to this clonotype: Its antigen is still unknown.

PCR was performed a second time for roughly 6 to 12 cycles using a sample-barcoded 5' primer and a J-beta primer mix. Tags on each cDNA molecule came from a template-switch adaptor with 12 random nucleotides. In TCRdb, the 5' RACE reads were re-called with MiXCR into one record per CDR3 protein. The data show about 1.1 million distinct CDR3 sequences, roughly two fifths seen once. With 5 bases removed from V and 2 bases from J, the gap between germline ends came to 9 bases. The CDR3 extends over 13 amino acids. Germline CDR1 is LGHNT and CDR2 is FRNRAP. The sequenced material came from blood. The chain recombines TRBV12-5 with TRBJ2-5, with D possibly being TRBD1 (5 bases). This TCR derives from a man aged 18 to 29 in good health. The CDR3 DNA reads as TGTGCTAGTGGTCCGGACACTCAAGAGACCCAGTACTTC. Encoded protein: CASGPDTQETQYF. Full variable domain (missing parts from reference TRBV12-5 and TRBJ2-5): DARVTQTPRHKVTEMGQEVTMRCQPILGHNTVFWYRQTMMQGLELLAYFRNRAPLDDSGMPKDRFSAEMPDATLATLKIQPSEPRDSAVYFCASGPDTQETQYFGPGTRLLVL.